This T cell receptor (beta chain) appears in the sequencing data of a study of CD8+ T cells in alopecia areata. Overall study: Treated patients received oral tofacitinib, 5 to 10 mg twice daily. Study-wide findings and caveats: There were also resident alphabeta T cells of normal skin sequenced in scalp samples.

In alopecia areata patients, both lesional scalp punch biopsies and peripheral blood were collected. The CDR3 has 15 amino acids. Germline V gene data show CDR1 as MDHEN and CDR2 as SYDVKM. The ends were cut back, 5 bases at V and 0 bases at J, with 12 bases in the middle. In the case of this clone: Antigen: not known.

RNA extraction was followed by reverse transcription into cDNA, which acted as the sequencing template. Repertoires were generated with immunoSEQ multiplex PCR, while TCRdb's copy carries only in-frame clones and drops some. The table lists about 120,000 clones, 30% to 40% of them singletons. The rearrangement uses TRBV28 and TRBJ2-3; the D is unclear. The sequence came from a human donor with alopecia areata. Sequencing used CD4+ T cells sorted from blood. CDR3 residues: CASSPPQRSTDTQYF. DNA for the CDR3: TGTGCCAGCAGTCCTCCACAGAGAAGCACAGATACGCAGTATTTT.